By share, the clone carrying this T cell receptor beta chain counts as medium-sized. Its specificity is not known. Original data processing: Clinicopathological groups supplied CDR3 differences that were used to build a distant-metastasis classifier for papillary thyroid cancer. TCRdb reanalyzed the PCR reads via MiXCR. The V and J calls shown here were made by TCRdb, not taken from the authors' results. The sample holds 30,000 to 40,000 clones, 20% to 25% seen once. This sample is drawn from a study of metastatic and nonmetastatic thyroid tumors. Whole-study context: Repertoire comparisons spanned blood and tumor or nodule tissue from malignant and benign thyroid patients. Findings and caveats of the study: As reported, TCR beta diversity in blood and tumor was significantly higher in malignant thyroid tumors than in benign nodules.

This CDR3 is 13 amino acids long. Trimming pared 0 bases from V and 4 bases from J, leaving 6 bases between. Germline assignment: CDR1 LNHDA and CDR2 SQIVND (reference sequence). All patients reached thyroid surgery having received no treatment beforehand. The receptor comes from a male donor with papillary thyroid cancer or a benign thyroid nodule (not recorded which). Some clones in this sample may be carry-over from other donors' samples. The sequenced sample consisted of tumor tissue. The chain uses TRBV19 and TRBJ1-1; D is ambiguous. CDR3 nucleotide sequence: TGTGCCAGTAGTATAGATCGGGGCACTGAAGCTTTCTTT. Protein product: CASSIDRGTEAFF.